This T cell receptor (beta chain) derives from a study of Ad26.COV2.S vaccination and SARS-CoV-2 variants. Assay used: immunoSEQ multiplex PCR; TCRdb lists only in-frame clones, some missing. Found here are around 370,000 clones, about 85% of them singletons; the top ten hold 2.5% to 3.5%. This clone was picked up one time. Sample treatment: 15 to 20 received Ad26.COV2.S at low or high dose, single or two shots; several received placebo; per-sample allocation not given. Collection of the samples took place on day 63 after the first injection of vaccine or placebo. Per germline, CDR1 SGHRS and CDR2 YFSETQ. Trimming cost V 4 bases and J 4 bases, with 12 bases left between them. This CDR3 is 14 amino acids long.

The rearrangement uses TRBV5-1 and TRBJ1-3; D gene ambiguous. The source of this sequence is a person aged 18-60 years who received the Ad26.COV2.S COVID-19 vaccine or a placebo. Specimen: peripheral blood, collected in a trial of Ad26.COV2.S vaccine versus placebo. The CDR3 here is CASSLDSRGNTIYF. CDR3 DNA: TGCGCCAGCAGCCTTGACTCGCGGGGAAACACCATATATTTT.